This record covers a single TCR beta chain. V was clipped by 5 bases and J by 5 bases; unmatched bases: 1. This CDR3 spans 13 amino acids. Germline assignment: CDR1 LNHNV and CDR2 YYDKDF (reference sequence). This entry is derived from a study of T-cell reconstitution after alpha-beta-depleted transplantation in children. Unique molecular identifiers featured in how the TCRbeta library was prepared. TCRdb itself ran the PCR reads through MiXCR, one entry per CDR3 protein. The sample has some 840,000 distinct CDR3 sequences; approximately 15% are singletons. This chain joins TRBV15 and TRBJ1-5; 9 positions match TRBD1. Here the sequenced sample was PBMCs, mostly from graft donor cells, taken 360 days after TCRalphabeta/CD19-depleted stem cell transplant. This receptor was taken from a male patient between 5 and 17 years old who had a stem cell transplant for acute lymphoblastic leukemia, so the T cells may come from the graft donor. Here the CDR3 reads CATSGTGYQPQHF. The CDR3 nucleotides are TGTGCCACCAGCGGGACAGGGTATCAGCCCCAGCATTTT.